The rows below give T cell receptor beta chains drawn from one sample of a study of blood T cell repertoires in COVID-19. The data were produced by immunoSEQ multiplex PCR, yet TCRdb's version contains in-frame clones alone and is incomplete. Of 300,000 or so clones in the sample, roughly 88% were seen once. The sample taken for sequencing was peripheral blood. The receptor source for this set is a woman in her twenties or thirties who had recovered from COVID-19. Both conserved end residues are part of each CDR3. D genes are given only for firm matches. Clone size, where shown, is once, few, many, or a class for clones that have expanded.

TRBJ2-3	-	-	TRBV7-3	CASSLILIRGGGYSTDTQYF	TGTGCCAGCAGCTTAATCCTAATCCGTGGCGGCGGATACAGCACAGATACGCAGTATTTT
TRBJ2-5	-	-	TRBV6-5	CASSVGRATETQYF	TGTGCCAGCAGCGTGGGCAGGGCAACGGAGACCCAGTACTTC
TRBJ1-2	TRBD1	-	TRBV29-1	CSALGQTNYGYTF	TGCAGCGCCCTGGGACAGACTAACTATGGCTACACCTTC
TRBJ1-5	-	-	TRBV27	CASSSKGTIGQPQHF	TGTGCCAGCAGTTCGAAGGGGACAATAGGTCAGCCCCAGCATTTT
TRBJ1-5	TRBD1	-	TRBV7-2	CASSPYLTRQGTFNQPQHF	TGTGCCAGCAGCCCGTACCTTACGAGACAGGGGACCTTCAATCAGCCCCAGCATTTT
TRBJ2-1	-	-	TRBV12-3/TRBV12-4	CASSLVQRDEQFF	TGTGCCAGCAGTTTAGTACAGAGGGATGAGCAGTTCTTC
TRBJ1-2	-	few	TRBV4-2	CASSQDSGWNYGYTF	TGTGCCAGCAGCCAAGACTCAGGGTGGAACTATGGCTACACCTTC
TRBJ1-6	TRBD1	once	TRBV25-1	CASSVLEGAGSPLHF	TGTGCCAGCAGTGTACTCGAGGGGGCAGGTTCACCCCTCCACTTT
TRBJ2-5	TRBD2	-	TRBV5-4	CASSPTSGGARETQYF	TGTGCCAGCAGCCCGACTAGCGGGGGGGCTCGGGAGACCCAGTACTTC
TRBJ2-5	TRBD2	-	TRBV20-1	CSASQGLAGGPRETQYF	TGCAGTGCTAGTCAAGGACTAGCGGGGGGGCCGCGAGAGACCCAGTACTTC
TRBJ1-6	TRBD1	-	TRBV7-2	CASSLGQATSSPLHF	TGTGCCAGCAGCTTGGGACAGGCTACCTCATCACCCCTCCACTTT
TRBJ1-6	-	-	TRBV3-1/TRBV3-2	CASSLLGRNSPLHF	TGTGCCAGCAGCCTACTAGGACGCAATTCACCCCTCCACTTT
TRBJ2-7	-	-	TRBV15	CATSRDLGQRTYEQYF	TGTGCCACCAGCAGAGATCTAGGACAGCGAACCTACGAGCAGTACTTC
TRBJ2-1	TRBD2	-	TRBV5-1	CASSGGPGTSVEQFF	TGCGCCAGCAGCGGGGGGCCCGGGACTAGCGTTGAGCAGTTCTTC
TRBJ1-1	-	-	TRBV30	CAWSVGGTGRTEAFF	TGTGCCTGGAGTGTGGGTGGAACAGGGCGAACTGAAGCTTTCTTT
TRBJ2-1	TRBD1	-	TRBV28	CASSLGQGRTYNEQFF	TGTGCCAGCAGTTTGGGACAGGGGAGGACCTACAATGAGCAGTTCTTC